Listed below are T cell receptor beta chains from one sample, sequenced in a study of blood T cell repertoires in COVID-19. This table comes from immunoSEQ multiplex PCR, and its TCRdb copy is limited to in-frame clones, with some not included. Among about 190,000 clones listed, roughly 86% were seen once. Sequencing was carried out using peripheral blood. The source is an older woman with active or convalescent COVID-19. Each CDR3 is given with its conserved first and last residue. The D gene is left open where the match is weak. Part of the rows lack a size; the others show once, few, many or a class for expanded clones.

cdr3_aa,cdr3_nt,j_call,clone_size,d_call,v_call
CASSQPGQGNTEAFF,TGTGCCAGCAGCCAACCGGGACAGGGGAACACTGAAGCTTTCTTT,TRBJ1-1,-,TRBD1,TRBV14
CASSLELLAGGETQYF,TGCGCCAGCAGCTTGGAACTTCTAGCGGGAGGGGAGACCCAGTACTTC,TRBJ2-5,-,TRBD2,TRBV5-1
CASSAYAGGGYTF,TGTGCCAGCAGCGCCTACGCGGGGGGCGGCTACACCTTC,TRBJ1-2,-,-,TRBV9
CASSEAVGQGKNQPQHF,TGTGCCAGCAGTGAAGCGGTGGGACAGGGGAAAAATCAGCCCCAGCATTTT,TRBJ1-5,-,TRBD1,TRBV6-1
CASTLLQAPESLGYTF,TGTGCCAGCACCCTGCTTCAAGCCCCCGAATCCTTAGGCTACACCTTC,TRBJ1-2,-,-,TRBV28
CASSPTGKETQYF,TGTGCCAGCTCACCGACAGGCAAGGAGACCCAGTACTTC,TRBJ2-5,once,-,TRBV18
CASSPPGLATYEQYF,TGTGCCAGCTCACCACCGGGACTAGCCACCTACGAGCAGTACTTC,TRBJ2-7,-,TRBD2,TRBV18
CASSYGGWNSPLHF,TGTGCCAGCAGTTACGGGGGGTGGAATTCACCCCTCCACTTT,TRBJ1-6,few,-,TRBV28
CATSLTGTGNTGELFF,TGTGCCACCAGCCTCACCGGGACAGGAAACACCGGGGAGCTGTTTTTT,TRBJ2-2,many,TRBD1,TRBV24-1
CASSPGMLNTEAFF,TGTGCCAGCAGCCCAGGCATGTTGAACACTGAAGCTTTCTTT,TRBJ1-1,-,-,TRBV5-4
CASIQGDRGSGQYF,TGTGCCAGCATTCAGGGGGACAGGGGTTCGGGGCAGTACTTC,TRBJ2-7,-,TRBD1,TRBV2
CASSELNYWGDNYGYTF,TGTGCCAGCAGTGAACTAAATTATTGGGGCGATAACTATGGCTACACCTTC,TRBJ1-2,-,-,TRBV6-1
CASSQVGGTGNEKLFF,TGCGCCAGCAGCCAAGTTGGGGGGACAGGGAACGAAAAACTGTTTTTT,TRBJ1-4,-,TRBD1,TRBV4-1
CATSRGQWETQYF,TGTGCCACCAGCAGAGGACAGTGGGAGACCCAGTACTTC,TRBJ2-5,-,-,TRBV15
CASSFQGSPTYEQYF,TGTGCCAGCAGCTTTCAGGGCTCTCCTACCTACGAGCAGTACTTC,TRBJ2-7,once,-,TRBV5-4
CASSWGSGRLPYEQYF,TGTGCCAGCAGTTGGGGTAGCGGGAGGCTCCCCTACGAGCAGTACTTC,TRBJ2-7,-,TRBD2,TRBV28
CASSYWGHTDTQYF,TGTGCCAGCAGTTACTGGGGGCACACAGATACGCAGTATTTT,TRBJ2-3,-,-,TRBV6-2/TRBV6-3
CASSELPGTGFEQYF,TGTGCCAGCAGCGAGCTCCCCGGGACAGGGTTCGAGCAGTACTTC,TRBJ2-7,-,TRBD1,TRBV9
CASSEVGNQPQHF,TGTGCCAGCTCAGAGGTGGGCAATCAGCCCCAGCATTTT,TRBJ1-5,-,-,TRBV18
CASRGLWETQYF,TGTGCCAGCAGGGGGCTCTGGGAGACCCAGTACTTC,TRBJ2-5,few,-,TRBV28
CASKVTSGIYNEQFF,TGCGCCAGCAAAGTGACTAGCGGGATCTACAATGAGCAGTTCTTC,TRBJ2-1,-,TRBD2,TRBV10-2
CASSSGYYGYTF,TGTGCCAGCAGCTCAGGCTACTATGGCTACACCTTC,TRBJ1-2,-,-,TRBV28